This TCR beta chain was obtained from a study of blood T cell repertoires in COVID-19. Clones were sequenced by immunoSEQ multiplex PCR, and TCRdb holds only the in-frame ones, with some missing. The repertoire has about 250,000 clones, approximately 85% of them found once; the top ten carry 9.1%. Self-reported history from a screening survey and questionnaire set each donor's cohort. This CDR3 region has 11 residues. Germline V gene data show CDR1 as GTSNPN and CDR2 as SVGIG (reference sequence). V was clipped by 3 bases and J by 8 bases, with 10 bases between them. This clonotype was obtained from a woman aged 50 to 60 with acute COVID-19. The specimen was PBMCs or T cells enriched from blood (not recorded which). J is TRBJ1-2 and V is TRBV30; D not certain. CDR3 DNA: TGTGCCTGGAGAGAGGATATCGGCTACACCTTC. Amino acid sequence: CAWREDIGYTF.